The 25 T cell receptor beta chains in this list originate from one sample, sequenced in a study of T-cell reconstitution after alpha-beta-depleted transplantation in children. Unique molecular identifiers tagged the TCRbeta library. TCRdb used MiXCR to reprocess the PCR reads, holding one entry per CDR3 protein. The table records 120,000 to 150,000 distinct CDR3 sequences, 8.8% of them present only once. The starting material was PBMCs, mostly from graft donor cells, obtained 180 days after TCRalphabeta/CD19-depleted stem cell transplant. Every receptor here comes from a female patient aged 2 to 10 who had a stem cell transplant for congenital amegakaryocytic thrombocytopenia, so the T cells may come from the graft donor.

This clonotype showed up just a few times. This chain connects TRBV11-1 to TRBJ2-7; 9 bases fit TRBD2. Germline V gene lookup returns CDR1 SGHAT and CDR2 FQDESV (reference sequence). With V trimmed by 6 bases and J by 2 bases, 20 bases remained unmatched. This CDR3 region has 19 residues. As DNA, the CDR3 is TGTGCCAGCAGTTTGATATGGTCGGCTAGCGGGAATAAGCCCTACGAGCAGTACTTC. It translates to CASSLIWSASGNKPYEQYF.

This clonotype was seen ten or more times. The chain has TRBV5-1 and TRBJ2-6, with 14 bases aligning to TRBD2. The CDR3 spans 17 residues. V lost 3 bases, J lost 2 bases, and 1 base stayed unmatched. CDR1 and CDR2 from the germline V gene are SGHRS and YFSETQ. The CDR3 loop reads CASSSGLAGAGANVLTF. CDR3 bases: TGCGCCAGCAGCTCGGGACTAGCGGGGGCTGGGGCCAACGTCCTGACTTTC.

This clonotype was seen repeatedly, ten times or more. This chain uses TRBV24-1 with TRBJ2-3; D is tentatively TRBD1 or TRBD2 (5 bases each). The germline V and J ends were trimmed by 6 bases and 4 bases, with 13 bases remaining between them. There are 14 residues in the CDR3. Per the germline V gene, CDR1 is KGHDR and CDR2 is SFDVKD. CDR3 nucleotides: TGTGCCACCAGTCACTGGGGGTCGGCAGATACGCAGTATTTT. Amino acid sequence: CATSHWGSADTQYF.

The rearrangement joins TRBV10-3 to TRBJ2-7; D possibly corresponds to TRBD1 (5 bases). The CDR3 spans 14 residues. The V end lost 2 bases, the J end lost 0 bases, and 8 bases lay between the germline ends. The germline gives CDR1 ENHRY, CDR2 SYGVKD. The chain's CDR3 is CAISEVGVSYEQYF. The CDR3 DNA reads as TGTGCCATCAGTGAGGTAGGGGTCTCCTACGAGCAGTACTTC.

This clonotype was counted many times. The chain's CDR3 is CASSREWVLQETQYF. The DNA for the CDR3 is TGTGCCAGCAGCCGTGAATGGGTTTTACAAGAGACCCAGTACTTC. The chain combines TRBV3-1 with TRBJ2-5, with D uncertain. Germline-derived CDR1 and CDR2 are LGHDT and YNNKEL (reference sequence). This CDR3 has 15 amino acids. Trimming left V 4 bases short and J 2 bases short, with 14 bases between.

This clonotype occurred many times. Written as DNA, the CDR3 is TGCAGTGCTAGAGGTGACGGGAGATACGAGCAGTACTTC. Amino acids: CSARGDGRYEQYF. The rearrangement links TRBV20-1 to TRBJ2-7, with a tentative D call TRBD2 (6 bases). V was clipped by 1 base and J by 4 bases, with 11 bases between them. The CDR3 is 13 residues long. Germline V CDR1 and CDR2: DFQATT, SNEGSKA (reference sequence).

This clonotype was counted a few times. The chain has TRBV2 and TRBJ1-1; 7 bases match TRBD1. CDR1 is SNHLY and CDR2 is FYNNEI in the germline V gene. This CDR3 contains 17 residues. With V trimmed by 5 bases and J by 5 bases, 17 bases remained unmatched. This CDR3 is CASSQYKHRGARTEAFF. CDR3 nucleotides: TGTGCCAGCAGTCAATATAAACACAGGGGAGCGAGGACTGAAGCTTTCTTT.

This clonotype was detected ten times or more. The gene calls are TRBV20-1 and TRBJ1-1; unclear D gene. CDR3 length: 15 amino acids. V lost 4 bases and J 4 bases, leaving 19 bases between the germline ends. CDR1 and CDR2 (germline): DFQATT, SNEGSKA (reference sequence). The CDR3 nucleotides read TGCAGTGCTACTTCGTTGACCGGAATGGGCACTGAAGCTTTCTTT. Its protein product is CSATSLTGMGTEAFF.

Many counts were recorded for this clonotype. The CDR3 sequence: CSASEAGGPDEQFF. DNA for the CDR3: TGCAGTGCTAGCGAGGCGGGAGGGCCCGATGAGCAGTTCTTC. V and J are TRBV20-1 and TRBJ2-1; 9 bases are shared with TRBD2. CDR3 length: 14 amino acids. CDR1 and CDR2 (germline): DFQATT, SNEGSKA (reference sequence). V lost 3 bases, J lost 8 bases, and 8 bases stayed unmatched.

This clonotype was observed at least ten times. J is TRBJ1-1 and V is TRBV12-3 or TRBV12-4; no clear D. The V end lost 3 bases, the J end lost 1 base, and 6 bases lay between the germline ends. This CDR3 has 13 residues. CDR3 DNA sequence: TGTGCCAGCAGTTTGGCCCCGAACACTGAAGCTTTCTTT. It yields the protein CASSLAPNTEAFF.

This chain links TRBV27 with TRBJ2-3; D assignment may be TRBD1 or TRBD2 (5 bases each). Germline assignment: CDR1 MNHEY and CDR2 SMNVEV (reference sequence). The germline V and J ends were trimmed by 1 base and 2 bases, with 13 bases remaining between them. The CDR3 consists of 16 residues. Here the CDR3 DNA reads TGTGCCAGCAGTTTATATAGCAAGGGGACCACAGATACGCAGTATTTT. It encodes CASSLYSKGTTDTQYF.

The chain carries TRBV7-9 and TRBJ2-1; TRBD1 matches at 7 bases. The CDR3 covers 16 residues. The junction had 8 bases not matched to a gene; V was cut back by 4 bases and J by 2 bases. In germline, CDR1 is SEHNR, CDR2 FQNEAQ (reference sequence). The CDR3 coding sequence is TGTGCCAGCAGCTCAGACAGGGTGGTCCCCTACAATGAGCAGTTCTTC. This translates into CASSSDRVVPYNEQFF. Full variable domain (missing parts from reference TRBV7-9 and TRBJ2-1): DTGVSQNPRHKITKRGQNVTFRCDPISEHNRLYWYRQTLGQGPEFLTYFQNEAQLEKSRLLSDRFSAERPKGSFSTLEIQRTEQGDSAMYLCASSSDRVVPYNEQFFGPGTRLTVL.

This clonotype has ten or more counts. The chain recombines TRBV11-2 with TRBJ2-4; a weak D match, TRBD1 (6 bases). Germline assignment: CDR1 SGHAT and CDR2 FQNNGV. Trimming took off 1 base at V and 9 bases at J, with 25 bases between the two ends. The length of the CDR3 is 18 residues. DNA for the CDR3: TGTGCCAGCAGCTTAGGGACGCCCTGGGGGCAAGGTGGTAGCATTCAGTACTTC. This sequence encodes CASSLGTPWGQGGSIQYF.

This clonotype occurred many times. The chain has TRBV29-1 and TRBJ1-4; 7 bases fit TRBD1. V lost 4 bases, J lost 6 bases, and 5 bases stayed unmatched. The CDR3 has 13 residues. From germline, CDR1 is SQVTM and CDR2 ANQGSEA. Here the CDR3 reads CSVAAQGDEKLFF. The CDR3 nucleotides read TGCAGCGTTGCCGCCCAGGGGGATGAAAAACTGTTTTTT.

In its sample, this clonotype was seen many times. The chain recombines TRBV20-1 with TRBJ2-5, with D hard to call. CDR1 DFQATT and CDR2 SNEGSKA come from the germline V gene (reference sequence). The V end was cut by 2 bases, the J end by 5 bases, with 3 bases between. This CDR3 region has 10 residues. The CDR3 nucleotides are TGCAGTGCTAGAAGGGAGACCCAGTACTTC. Translated: CSARRETQYF.

This chain connects TRBV10-1 to TRBJ2-2; D ambiguous. Germline lookup yields CDR1 WNHNN and CDR2 SYGVQD (reference sequence). V dropped 2 bases and J dropped 2 bases, with 6 bases sitting between them. This CDR3 contains 14 residues. The chain's CDR3 is CASSEVVNTGELFF. The CDR3 DNA is TGCGCCAGCAGTGAGGTTGTAAACACCGGGGAGCTGTTTTTT.

This clonotype was seen repeatedly, ten times or more. The junction and the germline gene differ at one end; a read error may be behind it. The CDR3 loop is CAISESAGGSNEQYF. The CDR3 region has the DNA TGTGCCATCAGTGAGTCGGCAGGGGGCTCCAACGAGCAGTACTTC. The chain joins TRBV10-3 to TRBJ2-7; 8 bases are a match to TRBD1. This CDR3 is 15 amino acids long. Germline CDR1 reads ENHRY; CDR2 reads SYGVKD.

This sequence joins TRBV23-1 and TRBJ1-1; unclear D gene. TRBV23-1 falls under the ORF class, with uncertain function. The CDR3 is 15 amino acids. V lost 0 bases to trimming and J lost 0 bases, with 8 bases between them. The CDR3 nucleotides read TGCGCCAGCAGTCAATCCCGGGAGCTGAACACTGAAGCTTTCTTT. Its translation: CASSQSRELNTEAFF.

This clonotype was counted between two and nine times. The V gene is TRBV12-3 or TRBV12-4, the J gene TRBJ2-7, with D unresolved. CDR3 length: 14 amino acids. The V end was cut by 6 bases, the J end by 2 bases, with 14 bases between. The CDR3 DNA reads TGTGCCAGCAGACCAAGGGTAGGAGCCTACGAGCAGTACTTC. Protein sequence: CASRPRVGAYEQYF.

The sample holds a few counts of this clonotype. The chain couples TRBV12-3 or TRBV12-4 to TRBJ1-3; 10 bases fit TRBD1. The CDR3 is 16 amino acids. V lost 1 base, J lost 2 bases, and 2 bases stayed unmatched. The CDR3 is CASSLGTGGTGNTIYF. The CDR3 nucleotides read TGTGCCAGCAGTTTAGGGACAGGGGGTACTGGAAACACCATATATTTT.

The V gene is TRBV28, the J gene TRBJ1-4, with TRBD1 as a possible D gene (5 bases). V was trimmed by 6 bases and J by 0 bases, leaving 8 bases between them. Germline V gene sequence: CDR1 MDHEN, CDR2 SYDVKM. The CDR3 is 14 residues long. In DNA form, the CDR3 reads TGTGCCAGCAGACCACAGGCAACTAATGAAAAACTGTTTTTT. Protein product: CASRPQATNEKLFF.

This clonotype was seen a few times. The V gene is TRBV14, the J gene TRBJ2-7; 9 bases are a match to TRBD1. CDR1 SGHDN and CDR2 FVKESK come from the germline V gene. CDR3 length: 15 residues. Trimming removed 3 bases from V and 2 bases from J; junction bases left unmatched: 5. The CDR3 here is CASSQARTGAYEQYF. DNA for the CDR3: TGTGCCAGCAGCCAGGCTAGGACAGGGGCCTACGAGCAGTACTTC.

This clonotype was recorded at least ten times. The chain joins TRBV5-1 to TRBJ1-1, with TRBD1 identical over 7 bases. CDR1 is SGHRS, CDR2 YFSETQ, per germline. The CDR3 runs to 14 residues. V gave up 0 bases and J gave up 5 bases; unmatched junction bases: 4. In nucleotides, the CDR3 is TGCGCCAGCAGCTTGGAAGGGGGCATTACTGAAGCTTTCTTT. Protein sequence: CASSLEGGITEAFF.

As regards this clonotype: A much more abundant neighbour one base away suggests this may be a read error. J is TRBJ2-3 and V is TRBV5-1; 13 nucleotides match TRBD2. The germline CDR1 and CDR2 sequences are SGHRS and YFSETQ. The CDR3 runs 15 residues. The CDR3 protein is CASRRTSGSLDTRYF. The CDR3 region has the DNA TGCGCCAGCAGGAGGACTAGCGGGAGTTTAGATACGCGGTATTTT.

This clonotype has at least ten counts. Here the CDR3 DNA reads TGCGCCAGCAGCCACTACTATTCCTACGAGCAGTACTTC. It yields the protein CASSHYYSYEQYF. The V gene is TRBV4-1, the J gene TRBJ2-7; D gene ambiguous. V dropped 3 bases and J dropped 1 base, with 7 bases sitting between them. In germline, CDR1 is MGHRA, CDR2 YSYEKL. The CDR3 is 13 amino acids.